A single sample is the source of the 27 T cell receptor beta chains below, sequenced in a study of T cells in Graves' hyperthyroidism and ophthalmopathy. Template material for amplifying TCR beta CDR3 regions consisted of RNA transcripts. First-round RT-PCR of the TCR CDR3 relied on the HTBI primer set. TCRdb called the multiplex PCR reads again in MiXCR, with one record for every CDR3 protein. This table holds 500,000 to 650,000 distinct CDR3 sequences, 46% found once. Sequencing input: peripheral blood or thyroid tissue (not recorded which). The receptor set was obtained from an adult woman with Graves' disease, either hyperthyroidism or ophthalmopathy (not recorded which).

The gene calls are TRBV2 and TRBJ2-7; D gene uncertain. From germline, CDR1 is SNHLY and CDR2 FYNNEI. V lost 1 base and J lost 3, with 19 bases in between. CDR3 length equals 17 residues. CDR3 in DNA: TGTGCCAGCAGTGAAGGTTTGTTGGCGGCCCGGCGCTACGAGCAGTACTTC. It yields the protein CASSEGLLAARRYEQYF.

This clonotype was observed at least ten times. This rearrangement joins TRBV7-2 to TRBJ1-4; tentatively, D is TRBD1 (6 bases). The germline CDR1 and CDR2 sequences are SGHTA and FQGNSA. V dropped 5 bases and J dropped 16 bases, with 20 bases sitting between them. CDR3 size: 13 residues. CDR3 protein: CASSRIPTGEAFF. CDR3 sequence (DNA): TGTGCCAGCAGCCGTATTCCGACAGGAGAGGCGTTTTTT.

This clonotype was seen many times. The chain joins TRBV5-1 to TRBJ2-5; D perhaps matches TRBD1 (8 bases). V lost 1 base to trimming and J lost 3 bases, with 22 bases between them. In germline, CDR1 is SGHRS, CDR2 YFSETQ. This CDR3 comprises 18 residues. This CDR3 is CASSLWGRQGRVEETQYF. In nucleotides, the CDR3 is TGCGCCAGCAGCTTGTGGGGTCGACAGGGGAGGGTGGAAGAGACCCAGTACTTC.

CDR3 DNA: TGTGCCAGCAGCGTAGGGGGCCAGGGTCGCGAGCAGTACTTC. It translates to CASSVGGQGREQYF. This chain links TRBV9 with TRBJ2-7; tentative D call: TRBD1 (5 bases). The CDR3 contains 14 residues. Trimming cost V 0 bases and J 6 bases, with 13 bases left between them. The germline V gene has CDR1 SGDLS and CDR2 YYNGEE.

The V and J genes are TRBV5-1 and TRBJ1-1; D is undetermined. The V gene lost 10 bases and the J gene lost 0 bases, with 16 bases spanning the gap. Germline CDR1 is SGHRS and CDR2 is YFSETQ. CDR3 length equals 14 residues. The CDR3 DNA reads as TGCGCCTGCCGGCGAGGGAATATGAACACTGAAGCTTTCTTT. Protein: CACRRGNMNTEAFF.

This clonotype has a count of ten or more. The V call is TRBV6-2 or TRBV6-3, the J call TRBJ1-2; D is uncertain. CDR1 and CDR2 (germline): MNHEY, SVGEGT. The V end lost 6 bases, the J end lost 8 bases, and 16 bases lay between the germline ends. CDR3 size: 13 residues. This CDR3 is CASRDDGRGGYTF. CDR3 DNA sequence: TGTGCCAGCAGGGACGACGGGAGAGGAGGCTACACCTTC.

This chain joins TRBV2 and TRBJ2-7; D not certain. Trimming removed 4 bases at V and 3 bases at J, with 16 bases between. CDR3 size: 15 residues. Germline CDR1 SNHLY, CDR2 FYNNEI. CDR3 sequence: CASSAYTQIDYEQYF. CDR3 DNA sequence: TGTGCCAGCAGTGCCTACACCCAAATCGACTACGAGCAGTACTTC.

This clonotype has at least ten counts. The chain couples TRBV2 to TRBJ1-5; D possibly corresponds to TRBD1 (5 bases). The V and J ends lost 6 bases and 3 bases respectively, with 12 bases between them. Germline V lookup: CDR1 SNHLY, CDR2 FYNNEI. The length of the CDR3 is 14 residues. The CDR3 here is CASSLGPFNQPQHF. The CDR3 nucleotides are TGTGCCAGCAGCCTGGGACCTTTCAATCAGCCCCAGCATTTT.

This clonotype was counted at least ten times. The CDR3 loop is CSAKQQGVDTEAFF. CDR3 DNA: TGCAGTGCTAAACAACAGGGTGTGGACACTGAAGCTTTCTTT. The V call is TRBV20-1, the J call TRBJ1-1; D possibly corresponds to TRBD1 (6 bases). The germline V gene encodes CDR1 DFQATT and CDR2 SNEGSKA (reference sequence). This CDR3 is 14 amino acids long. Trimming removed 4 bases from V and 3 bases from J, with 15 bases in between.

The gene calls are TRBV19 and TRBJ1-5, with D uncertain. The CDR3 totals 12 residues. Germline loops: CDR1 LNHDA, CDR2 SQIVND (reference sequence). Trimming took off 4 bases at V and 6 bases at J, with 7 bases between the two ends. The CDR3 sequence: CASSTQLQPQHF. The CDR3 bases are TGTGCCAGTAGTACACAGCTTCAGCCCCAGCATTTT. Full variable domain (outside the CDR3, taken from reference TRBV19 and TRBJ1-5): DGGITQSPKYLFRKEGQNVTLSCEQNLNHDAMYWYRQDPGQGLRLIYYSQIVNDFQKGDIAEGYSVSREKKESFPLTVTSAQKNPTAFYLCASSTQLQPQHFGDGTRLSIL.

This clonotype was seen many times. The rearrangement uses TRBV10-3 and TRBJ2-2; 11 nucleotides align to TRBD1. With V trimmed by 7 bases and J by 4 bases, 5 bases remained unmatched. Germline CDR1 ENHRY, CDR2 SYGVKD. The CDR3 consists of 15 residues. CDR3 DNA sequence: TGTGCCATCAACGGACAGGGGGCTTCCACCGGGGAGCTGTTTTTT. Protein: CAINGQGASTGELFF.

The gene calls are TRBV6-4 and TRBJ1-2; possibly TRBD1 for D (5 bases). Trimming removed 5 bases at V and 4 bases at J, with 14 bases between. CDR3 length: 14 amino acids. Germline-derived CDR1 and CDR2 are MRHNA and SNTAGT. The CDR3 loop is CASSLDTNIYGYTF. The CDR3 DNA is TGTGCCAGCAGTTTGGACACAAACATCTATGGCTACACCTTC.

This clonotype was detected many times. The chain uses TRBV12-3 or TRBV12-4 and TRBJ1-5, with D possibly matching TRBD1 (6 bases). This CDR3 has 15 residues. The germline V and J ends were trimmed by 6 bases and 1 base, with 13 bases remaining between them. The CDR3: CASSPTGPSNQPQHF. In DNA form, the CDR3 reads TGTGCCAGCAGCCCCACAGGGCCCAGCAATCAGCCCCAGCATTTT.

CDR3 in DNA: TGTGCCAGCAGTGAAAAGACAGGGGCGAACACTGAAGCTTTCTTT. This codes for CASSEKTGANTEAFF. The chain has TRBV2 and TRBJ1-1; TRBD1 matches at 8 bases. CDR3 length: 15 amino acids. Germline lookup yields CDR1 SNHLY and CDR2 FYNNEI. V trimming: 2 bases; J trimming: 1 base; junction bases outside the gene matches: 3.

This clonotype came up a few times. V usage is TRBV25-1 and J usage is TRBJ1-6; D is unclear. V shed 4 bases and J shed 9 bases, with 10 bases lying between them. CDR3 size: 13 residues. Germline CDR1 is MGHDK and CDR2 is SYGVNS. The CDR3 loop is CASSGPEGSPLHF. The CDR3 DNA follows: TGTGCCAGCAGTGGACCCGAGGGTTCACCCCTCCACTTT.

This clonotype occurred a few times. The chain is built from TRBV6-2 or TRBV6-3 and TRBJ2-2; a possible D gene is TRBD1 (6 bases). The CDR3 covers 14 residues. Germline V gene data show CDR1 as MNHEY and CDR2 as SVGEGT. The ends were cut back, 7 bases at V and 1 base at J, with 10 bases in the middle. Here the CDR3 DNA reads TGTGCCAGCAAACAGGGTGTGAACACCGGGGAGCTGTTTTTT. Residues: CASKQGVNTGELFF.

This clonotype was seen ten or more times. As DNA, the CDR3 is TGTGCCAGCAGCCTCCGACAGGAGTCCACCCTCCACTTT. Translated, it gives CASSLRQESTLHF. V usage is TRBV7-9 and J usage is TRBJ1-6, with TRBD1 as a possible D gene (6 bases). V shed 5 bases and J shed 14 bases, with 16 bases lying between them. The CDR3 contains 13 residues. The germline V gene encodes CDR1 SEHNR and CDR2 FQNEAQ (reference sequence).

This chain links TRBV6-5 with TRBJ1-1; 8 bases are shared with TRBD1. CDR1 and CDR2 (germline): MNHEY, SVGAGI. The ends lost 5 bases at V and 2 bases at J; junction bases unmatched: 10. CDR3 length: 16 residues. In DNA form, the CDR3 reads TGTGCCAGCAGTCACCGGCGGACAGGGCCAAACACTGAAGCTTTCTTT. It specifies CASSHRRTGPNTEAFF.

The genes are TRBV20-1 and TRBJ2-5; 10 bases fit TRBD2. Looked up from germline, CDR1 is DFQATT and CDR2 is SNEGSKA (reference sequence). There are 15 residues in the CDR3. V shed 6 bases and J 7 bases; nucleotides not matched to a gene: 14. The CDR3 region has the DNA TGCAGTGCGCCAGGACTAGCGGTGGTGTGGGGGACCCAGTACTTC. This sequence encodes CSAPGLAVVWGTQYF.

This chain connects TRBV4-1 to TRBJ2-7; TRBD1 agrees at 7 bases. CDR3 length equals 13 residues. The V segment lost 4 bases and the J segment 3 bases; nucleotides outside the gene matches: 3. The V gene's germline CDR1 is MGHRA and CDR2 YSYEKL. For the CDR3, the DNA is TGCGCCAGCAGCCTGCACAGGGGCTACGAGCAGTACTTC. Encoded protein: CASSLHRGYEQYF.

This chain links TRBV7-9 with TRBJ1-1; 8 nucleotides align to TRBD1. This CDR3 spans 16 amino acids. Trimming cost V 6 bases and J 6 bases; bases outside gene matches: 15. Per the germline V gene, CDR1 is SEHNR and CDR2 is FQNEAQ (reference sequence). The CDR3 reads CASSYSPDRGDAEAFF. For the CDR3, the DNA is TGTGCCAGCAGTTACTCCCCCGACAGGGGCGACGCTGAAGCTTTCTTT.

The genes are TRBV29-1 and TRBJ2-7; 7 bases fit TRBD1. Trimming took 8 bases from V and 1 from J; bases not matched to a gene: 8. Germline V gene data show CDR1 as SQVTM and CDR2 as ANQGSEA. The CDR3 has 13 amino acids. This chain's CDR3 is CSFTGDGSYEQYF. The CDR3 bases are TGCAGCTTTACAGGGGACGGGTCCTACGAGCAGTACTTC.

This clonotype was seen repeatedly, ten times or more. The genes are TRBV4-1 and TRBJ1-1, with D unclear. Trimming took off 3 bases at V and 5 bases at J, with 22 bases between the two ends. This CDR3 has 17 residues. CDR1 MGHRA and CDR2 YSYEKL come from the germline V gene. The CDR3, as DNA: TGCGCCAGCAGCCACGAATTCCTTGGTGGCGACGGGACTGAAGCTTTCTTT. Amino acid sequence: CASSHEFLGGDGTEAFF.

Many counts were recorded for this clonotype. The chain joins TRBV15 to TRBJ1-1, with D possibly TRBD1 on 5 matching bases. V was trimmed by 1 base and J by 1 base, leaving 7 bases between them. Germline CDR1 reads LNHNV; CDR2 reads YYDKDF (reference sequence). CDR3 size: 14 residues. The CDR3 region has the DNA TGTGCCACCAGCAGAGGTCAGGGGAACACTGAAGCTTTCTTT. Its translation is CATSRGQGNTEAFF.

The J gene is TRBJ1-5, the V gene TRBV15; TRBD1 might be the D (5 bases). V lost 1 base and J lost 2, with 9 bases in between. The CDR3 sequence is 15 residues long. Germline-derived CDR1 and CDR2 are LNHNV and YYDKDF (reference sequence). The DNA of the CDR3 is TGTGCCACCAGCAGAGGCGGGACGGGCAATCAGCCCCAGCATTTT. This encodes CATSRGGTGNQPQHF.

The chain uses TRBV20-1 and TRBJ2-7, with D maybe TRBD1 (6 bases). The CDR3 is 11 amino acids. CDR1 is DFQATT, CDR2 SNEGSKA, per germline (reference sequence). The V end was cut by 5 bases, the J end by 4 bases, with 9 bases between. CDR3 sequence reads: CSARDIYEQYF. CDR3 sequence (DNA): TGCAGTGCTCGGGACATTTACGAGCAGTACTTC.

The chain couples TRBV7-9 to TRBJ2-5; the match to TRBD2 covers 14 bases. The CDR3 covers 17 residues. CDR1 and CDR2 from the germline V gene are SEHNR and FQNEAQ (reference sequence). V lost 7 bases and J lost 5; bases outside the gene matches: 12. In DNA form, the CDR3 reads TGTGCCAGCATAGCCAGGGGGACTAGCGGGAGTCGGGAGACCCAGTACTTC. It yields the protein CASIARGTSGSRETQYF.